The T cell receptor beta chain described here comes from a study of T-cell memory formation after mild COVID-19. MiXCR, applied by TCRdb to the 5' RACE reads, yields one record per CDR3 protein. The table lists roughly 350,000 distinct CDR3 sequences, around 27% of them singletons. Looked up from germline, CDR1 is LGHNA and CDR2 is YSLEER. V was trimmed by 1 base and J by 6 bases, leaving 22 bases between them. The CDR3 contains 18 residues. This clonotype has just a few counts. The rearrangement links TRBV4-3 to TRBJ2-1; possible D gene TRBD2, 5 bases. This clonotype originated in an adult woman who had mild COVID-19 (a few samples of this study predate the infection). Cell type and time point are not known. The sample comprised PBMCs or a T cell subset sorted from them (not recorded which). The CDR3 loop reads CASSQVVSGNSRINEQFF. CDR3 sequence (DNA): TGCGCCAGCAGCCAAGTAGTTTCCGGGAACAGTCGTATCAATGAGCAGTTCTTC.